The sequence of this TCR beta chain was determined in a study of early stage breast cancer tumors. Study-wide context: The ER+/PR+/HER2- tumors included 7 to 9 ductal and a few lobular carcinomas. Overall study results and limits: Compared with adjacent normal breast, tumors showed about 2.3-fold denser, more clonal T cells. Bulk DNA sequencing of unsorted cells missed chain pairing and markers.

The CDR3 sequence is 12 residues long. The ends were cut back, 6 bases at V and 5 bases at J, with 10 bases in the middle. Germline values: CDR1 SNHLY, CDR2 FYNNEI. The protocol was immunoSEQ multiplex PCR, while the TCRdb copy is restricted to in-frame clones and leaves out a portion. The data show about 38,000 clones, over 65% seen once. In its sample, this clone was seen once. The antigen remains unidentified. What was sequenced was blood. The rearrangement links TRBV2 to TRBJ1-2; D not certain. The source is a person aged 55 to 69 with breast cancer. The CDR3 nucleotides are TGTGCCAGCAGCCCTACCCGATATGGCTACACCTTC. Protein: CASSPTRYGYTF.